The 2 T cell receptor beta chains below come from one sample, sequenced in a study of breast tumors, draining lymph nodes, adjacent tissues. One entry per CDR3 protein results from TCRdb running MiXCR on the multiplex PCR reads. The table shows about 80,000 distinct CDR3 sequences, with roughly 19% occurring only once. Samples came from axillary lymph nodes draining the breast cancer. Sequenced: axillary lymph node tissue. The receptors derive from a female donor with breast cancer. Some clones in this sample may be carry-over from other donors' samples.

The chain couples TRBV11-3 to TRBJ2-7; 7 bases map to TRBD2. Germline V lookup: CDR1 SGHNT, CDR2 YENEEA. Trimming took 5 bases from V and 3 from J; bases not matched to a gene: 7. The CDR3 sequence is 14 residues long. The CDR3: CASSERDGHYEQYF. The CDR3 coding sequence is TGTGCCAGCAGCGAGCGGGACGGACACTACGAGCAGTACTTC.

This clonotype was found once. Possible read error: a much larger clone is one base away. The genes are TRBV27 and TRBJ2-5, with D perhaps TRBD1 (6 bases). The CDR3 extends over 14 amino acids. The germline gives CDR1 MNHEY, CDR2 SMNVEV (reference sequence). CDR3: CASSPSTGPETQCF. DNA of the CDR3: TGTGCCAGCAGTCCAAGCACAGGGCCAGAGACCCAGTGCTTC.